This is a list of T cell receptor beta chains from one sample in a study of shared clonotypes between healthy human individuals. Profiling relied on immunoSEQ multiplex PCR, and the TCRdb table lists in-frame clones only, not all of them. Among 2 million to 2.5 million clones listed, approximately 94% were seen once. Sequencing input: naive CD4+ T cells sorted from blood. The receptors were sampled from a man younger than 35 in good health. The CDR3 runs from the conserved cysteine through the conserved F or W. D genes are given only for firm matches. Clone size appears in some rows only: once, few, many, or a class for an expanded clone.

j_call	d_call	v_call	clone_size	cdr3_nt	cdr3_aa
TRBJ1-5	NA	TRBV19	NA	TGTGCCAGTAGTATGATCTGGGGCAATCAGCCCCAGCATTTT	CASSMIWGNQPQHF
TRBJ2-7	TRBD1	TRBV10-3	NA	TGTGCCATCAGTGAGTCGAATTCGGGACAGAACTACGAGCAGTACTTC	CAISESNSGQNYEQYF
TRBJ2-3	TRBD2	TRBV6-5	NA	TGTGCCAGCCGACTAGCTGGGGCAGATACGCAGTATTTT	CASRLAGADTQYF
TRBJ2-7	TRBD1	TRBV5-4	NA	TGTGCCAGCAGCTTGATTGGGACAGGGGACTACGAGCAGTACTTC	CASSLIGTGDYEQYF
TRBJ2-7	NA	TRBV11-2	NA	TGTGCCAGCAGCTTACCGACGGGAGAAAGGTACGAGCAGTACTTC	CASSLPTGERYEQYF
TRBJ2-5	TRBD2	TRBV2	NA	TGTGCCAGCAGGCGGGCTAGCGGGAACCAAGAGACCCAGTACTTC	CASRRASGNQETQYF
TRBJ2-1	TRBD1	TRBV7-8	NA	TGTGCCAGCAGCTCTCAAGTGGGGACAGGCTCCTACAATGAGCAGTTCTTC	CASSSQVGTGSYNEQFF
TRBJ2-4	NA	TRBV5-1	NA	TGCGCCAGCAGCTTGGAGGCAGGGAAAAAAAACATTCAGTACTTC	CASSLEAGKKNIQYF
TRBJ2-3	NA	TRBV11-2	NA	TGTGCCAGCAGCCTCGGGGACCGAGATACGCAGTATTTT	CASSLGDRDTQYF
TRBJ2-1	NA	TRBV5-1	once	TGCGCCAGCAGCCCGCCGGGGGGCCTGGACAATGAGCAGTTCTTC	CASSPPGGLDNEQFF
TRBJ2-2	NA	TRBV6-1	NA	TGTGCCAGCAGTGAGCCCAGGTCGGGGGCGAACACCGGGGAGCTGTTTTTT	CASSEPRSGANTGELFF
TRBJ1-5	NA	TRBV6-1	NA	TGTGCCAGCAGTGAAAACCCCGGAAGCCAGCCCCAGCATTTT	CASSENPGSQPQHF
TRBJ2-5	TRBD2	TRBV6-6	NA	TGTGCCAGCAGTTACCAACTGGGTAGCGGGGAGACCCAGTACTTC	CASSYQLGSGETQYF
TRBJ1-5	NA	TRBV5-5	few	TGTGCCAGCAGCTTCGGCGGTAGCAATCAGCCCCAGCATTTT	CASSFGGSNQPQHF
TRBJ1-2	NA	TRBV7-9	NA	TGTGCCAGCAGCCCGGGACTCGGGGGCTATGGCTACACCTTC	CASSPGLGGYGYTF
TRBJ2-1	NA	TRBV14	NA	TGTGCCAGCAGCCAAGATCCTCGGGGGCCCAGCTCCTACAATGAGCAGTTCTTC	CASSQDPRGPSSYNEQFF
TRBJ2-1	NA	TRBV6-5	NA	TGTGCCAGCAGTTTGTCAGGAGGGGACGGTGAGCAGTTCTTC	CASSLSGGDGEQFF
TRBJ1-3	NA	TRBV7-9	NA	TGTGCCAGCAGCCCAGGGTGGTTAGACTCTGGAAACACCATATATTTT	CASSPGWLDSGNTIYF
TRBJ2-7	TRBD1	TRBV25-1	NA	TGTGCCAGCAGTGAATATGGGACAGCAACGGGCGAGCAGTACTTC	CASSEYGTATGEQYF
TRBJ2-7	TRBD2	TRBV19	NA	TGTGCCAGTAGTGATGGACTAGCGGGAACTTACGAGCAGTACTTC	CASSDGLAGTYEQYF
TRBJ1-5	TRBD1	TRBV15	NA	TGTGCCACCAGCCGGACGCCCAGGGGGGGGGATGGGAATCAGCCCCAGCATTTT	CATSRTPRGGDGNQPQHF
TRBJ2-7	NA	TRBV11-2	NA	TGTGCCAGCAGCTTAGTTGCGGGAAGCGAGCAGTACTTC	CASSLVAGSEQYF
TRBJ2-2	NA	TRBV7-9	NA	TGTGCCAGCAGCCCGGTGGGGGGGCGCACCGGGGAGCTGTTTTTT	CASSPVGGRTGELFF